Shown below are 2 T cell receptor beta chains from a single sample sequenced in a study of blood T cell repertoires in COVID-19. TCRdb's copy holds only in-frame clones and misses some; the assay was immunoSEQ multiplex PCR. The sample holds roughly 190,000 clones, roughly 80% seen once. The specimen sequenced was peripheral blood. The receptors were gathered from a woman aged 55-69 years with COVID-19, enrolled during active disease.

About this clone itself: Other DNA sequences in this specimen translate into the identical CDR3. The V call is TRBV6-5, the J call TRBJ1-5, with D uncertain. CDR3 size: 13 residues. Germline CDR1 reads MNHEY; CDR2 reads SVGAGI. With 0 bases removed from V and 5 bases from J, the gap between germline ends came to 5 bases. CDR3 sequence reads: CASSYSRDQPQHF. CDR3 sequence (DNA): TGTGCCAGCAGTTACTCGAGGGATCAGCCCCAGCATTTT.

The chain is built from TRBV25-1 and TRBJ1-5; 9 bases match TRBD1. The germline gives CDR1 MGHDK, CDR2 SYGVNS. V was pared by 6 bases and J by 6 bases, with 6 bases of the junction left unmatched. The CDR3 totals 14 residues. CDR3 loop: CASSATGGGQPQHF. The CDR3 DNA is TGTGCCAGCAGCGCCACAGGGGGCGGTCAGCCCCAGCATTTT.